Below are 24 T cell receptor beta chains sequenced from a single sample in a study of cytomegalovirus exposure and HLA in healthy donors. PCR employed 60 Vbeta and 13 Jbeta primers. The table came from immunoSEQ multiplex PCR; TCRdb's copy has only in-frame clones and leaves some out. The sample data list around 34,000 clones. Specimen: PBMCs. The receptors derive from a woman in her forties in good health and CMV-seropositive.

This chain links TRBV7-6 with TRBJ2-3; 9 nucleotides align to TRBD1. CDR1 and CDR2 (germline): SGHVS, FNYEAQ. This CDR3 spans 15 amino acids. V lost 5 bases to trimming and J lost 4 bases; unmatched junction nucleotides: 7. CDR3 region: CASSPVGQGADTQYF. The CDR3 DNA reads TGTGCCAGCAGCCCCGTGGGACAGGGAGCAGATACGCAGTATTTT.

V and J are TRBV29-1 and TRBJ2-2; 10 positions match TRBD1. CDR3 size: 14 residues. Germline loops: CDR1 SQVTM, CDR2 ANQGSEA. With V trimmed by 7 bases and J by 3 bases, 5 bases remained unmatched. DNA for the CDR3: TGCAGCGGCCGACAGGGGGCTTACACCGGGGAGCTGTTTTTT. This sequence encodes CSGRQGAYTGELFF.

The V gene is TRBV28, the J gene TRBJ1-5, with D hard to call. Germline CDR1 MDHEN, CDR2 SYDVKM. The V and J ends lost 4 bases and 5 bases respectively, with 3 bases between them. CDR3 length: 11 residues. In nucleotides, the CDR3 is TGTGCCAGCAGTTCGTATCAGCCCCAGCATTTT. It specifies CASSSYQPQHF.

This chain links TRBV7-2 with TRBJ1-2, with 11 positions matching TRBD1. CDR1 SGHTA and CDR2 FQGNSA come from the germline V gene. The J segment lost 8 bases and the V segment lost 5 bases, leaving 13 bases of the junction unmatched. The CDR3 has 16 residues. This chain's CDR3 is CASSAARGQGARGYTF. DNA for the CDR3: TGTGCCAGCAGCGCCGCAAGAGGACAGGGGGCGCGAGGCTACACCTTC.

V and J are TRBV5-4 and TRBJ2-5, with 15 bases lining up with TRBD2. TRBJ2-7 explains the end of the DNA better; the J call may be wrong. Germline loops: CDR1 SGHNT, CDR2 YYREEE (reference sequence). This CDR3 spans 15 amino acids. The CDR3 DNA follows: TGTGCCAGCAGCCTGGGGGGACTAGCGGGAGGCGAGCAGTACTTC. Its protein product is CASSLGGLAGGEQYF.

The chain combines TRBV7-8 with TRBJ2-1, with D perhaps TRBD1 (6 bases). The germline V gene encodes CDR1 SGHVS and CDR2 FQNEAQ. This CDR3 spans 16 amino acids. Trimming pared 2 bases from V and 5 bases from J, leaving 16 bases between. In DNA, the CDR3 is TGTGCCAGCAGCTTAACCTTAAGGACAGTGAACAATGAGCAGTTCTTC. Translated, it gives CASSLTLRTVNNEQFF. Looking up the rest from reference TRBV7-8 and TRBJ2-1 gives the full variable domain: GAGVSQSPRYKVAKRGQDVALRCDPISGHVSLFWYQQALGQGPEFLTYFQNEAQLDKSGLPSDRFFAERPEGSVSTLKIQRTQQEDSAVYLCASSLTLRTVNNEQFFGPGTRLTVL.

This chain's CDR3 is CSVVGGNGYTF. CDR3 nucleotides: TGCAGCGTTGTTGGGGGGAATGGCTACACCTTC. The chain couples TRBV29-1 to TRBJ1-2, with D perhaps TRBD1 (5 bases). V was cut by 4 bases and J by 6 bases, with 9 bases left in between. This CDR3 contains 11 residues. From germline, CDR1 is SQVTM and CDR2 ANQGSEA.

The chain combines TRBV6-6 with TRBJ1-2, with 7 nucleotides matching TRBD1. V lost 5 bases and J lost 2; bases outside the gene matches: 8. The CDR3 loop spans 15 amino acids. Germline assignment: CDR1 MNHNY and CDR2 SVGAGI (reference sequence). CDR3 protein: CASSQGGRGNYGYTF. The CDR3 bases are TGTGCCAGCAGTCAAGGGGGCAGGGGAAACTATGGCTACACCTTC.

V is TRBV7-2 and J is TRBJ1-5, with 10 positions matching TRBD1. Unmatched junction bases numbered 0, after V lost 3 bases and J lost 1 base. The CDR3 runs to 15 residues. Germline V gives CDR1 SGHTA, CDR2 FQGNSA. In nucleotides, the CDR3 is TGTGCCAGCAGCTTGGGACAGGGGAGCAATCAGCCCCAGCATTTT. This codes for CASSLGQGSNQPQHF.

Concerning this clone: Other DNA sequences in this sample translate to the same CDR3. This chain joins TRBV27 and TRBJ2-7, with D maybe TRBD1 (6 bases). The CDR3 spans 13 residues. In germline, CDR1 is MNHEY, CDR2 SMNVEV (reference sequence). Trimming shortened V by 3 bases and J by 1 base, and 7 bases separated the two germline ends. CDR3 region: CASSFGQSYEQYF. Written as DNA, the CDR3 is TGTGCCAGCAGTTTCGGACAGTCCTACGAGCAGTACTTC.

The V gene is TRBV27, the J gene TRBJ2-7, with 8 bases aligning to TRBD2. Germline V gene sequence: CDR1 MNHEY, CDR2 SMNVEV (reference sequence). The CDR3 contains 13 residues. The junction had 3 bases not matched to a gene; V was cut back by 3 bases and J by 5 bases. CDR3 bases: TGTGCCAGCAGTTTCCGGGAGGGCCACGAGCAGTACTTC. Its protein is CASSFREGHEQYF.

The gene calls are TRBV19 and TRBJ2-1, with D tentatively TRBD2 (5 bases). This CDR3 region has 13 residues. The germline V gene has CDR1 LNHDA and CDR2 SQIVND (reference sequence). Trimming took off 2 bases at V and 6 bases at J, with 8 bases between the two ends. The CDR3 bases are TGTGCCAGTAGTATACTAGCTGGCAATGAGCAGTTCTTC. Translation: CASSILAGNEQFF.

The gene calls are TRBV9 and TRBJ1-2; 12 bases are shared with TRBD1. Per the germline V gene, CDR1 is SGDLS and CDR2 is YYNGEE. The CDR3 is 14 residues long. With 4 bases clipped from V and 8 bases from J, the junction kept 6 bases outside the gene matches. The CDR3 sequence is CASSTGQGAWGYTF. As DNA, the CDR3 is TGTGCCAGCAGCACGGGACAGGGGGCATGGGGCTACACCTTC.

The chain uses TRBV5-5 and TRBJ1-1; a weak D match, TRBD1 (5 bases). The CDR3 loop spans 13 amino acids. CDR1 and CDR2 from the germline V gene are SGHKS and YYEKEE (reference sequence). Trimming cost V 2 bases and J 5 bases, with 10 bases left between them. The CDR3 coding sequence is TGTGCCAGCAGCTTCTCGGGGGAGACTGAAGCTTTCTTT. Amino acid sequence: CASSFSGETEAFF.

DNA of the CDR3: TGTGCCAGCAGCCAGGGGATGCTGTACTATGGCTACACCTTC. Translated: CASSQGMLYYGYTF. The V and J genes are TRBV5-4 and TRBJ1-2; maybe TRBD1 (6 bases). V was pared by 4 bases and J by 3 bases, with 13 bases between. Germline CDR1 and CDR2: SGHNT and YYREEE (reference sequence). This CDR3 has 14 residues.

The V gene is TRBV19, the J gene TRBJ2-1; possible D gene TRBD1, 6 bases. Trimming removed 5 bases from V and 5 bases from J, with 13 bases in between. The CDR3 extends over 14 amino acids. CDR1 LNHDA and CDR2 SQIVND come from the germline V gene (reference sequence). CDR3 nucleotides: TGTGCCAGTAGTGTAAACCGGGACAACAATGAGCAGTTCTTC. The encoded protein is CASSVNRDNNEQFF.

The rearrangement uses TRBV2 and TRBJ2-5, with TRBD1 matching 7 bases. Germline assignment: CDR1 SNHLY and CDR2 FYNNEI. This CDR3 comprises 14 residues. The junction had 7 bases not matched to a gene; V was cut back by 7 bases and J by 2 bases. CDR3 sequence reads: CASTKGTVQETQYF. CDR3 nucleotides: TGTGCCAGCACCAAAGGGACAGTTCAAGAGACCCAGTACTTC.

The V gene is TRBV30, the J gene TRBJ2-1; 11 nucleotides align to TRBD2. Looked up from germline, CDR1 is GTSNPN and CDR2 is SVGIG (reference sequence). V trimming: 4 bases; J trimming: 6 bases; junction bases outside the gene matches: 11. The CDR3 sequence is 16 residues long. CDR3 protein: CAWNLLTSGAFNEQFF. CDR3 in DNA: TGTGCCTGGAACCTTCTGACTAGCGGGGCCTTCAATGAGCAGTTCTTC.

CDR3 region: CASSLTGTGGKYNEQFF. The CDR3 bases are TGTGCCAGCAGCTTAACAGGGACAGGGGGCAAGTACAATGAGCAGTTCTTC. The chain combines TRBV7-3 with TRBJ2-1, with TRBD1 matching 12 bases. The CDR3 has 17 amino acids. CDR1 and CDR2 from the germline V gene are SGHTA and FQGTGA. Losses at the gene ends were 0 bases for V and 4 bases for J; bases not matched to a gene: 4.

The rearrangement links TRBV25-1 to TRBJ2-2, with 7 bases that match TRBD1. CDR1 is MGHDK, CDR2 SYGVNS, per germline. Unmatched junction bases numbered 12, after V lost 2 bases and J lost 3 bases. The CDR3 consists of 18 residues. The CDR3 DNA follows: TGTGCCAGCAGTGAAAGGGGCCTCAAGGGACAGCACACCGGGGAGCTGTTTTTT. As protein: CASSERGLKGQHTGELFF.

The V call is TRBV2, the J call TRBJ2-7, with 12 bases fitting TRBD2. The CDR3 is 14 residues long. Germline CDR1 reads SNHLY; CDR2 reads FYNNEI. V dropped 6 bases and J dropped 4; count of bases not matched to a gene: 4. The CDR3 bases are TGTGCCAGCAGAATTCTAGCGGGAGGGTACGAGCAGTACTTC. It translates to CASRILAGGYEQYF.

This sequence joins TRBV28 and TRBJ2-7; D is unclear. The CDR3 totals 12 residues. Germline CDR1 is MDHEN and CDR2 is SYDVKM. The V and J ends lost 6 bases and 3 bases respectively, with 9 bases between them. This CDR3 is CASRASGYEQYF. CDR3 nucleotide sequence: TGTGCCAGCAGAGCTAGTGGCTACGAGCAGTACTTC.

In DNA, the CDR3 is TGTGCCAGCAGCTTAGTAAGCACGCAGTTCTTC. Its translation is CASSLVSTQFF. V and J are TRBV7-2 and TRBJ2-1; D ambiguous. The germline gives CDR1 SGHTA, CDR2 FQGNSA. The V gene lost 1 base and the J gene lost 12 bases, with 7 bases spanning the gap. CDR3 length equals 11 residues.

The V and J genes are TRBV5-1 and TRBJ1-1; D is possibly TRBD1 (6 bases). The V end was cut by 3 bases, the J end by 0 bases, with 9 bases between. Germline V gene lookup returns CDR1 SGHRS and CDR2 YFSETQ. CDR3 size: 14 residues. The CDR3 protein is CASSSGQMNTEAFF. CDR3 nucleotides: TGCGCCAGCAGCTCCGGACAGATGAACACTGAAGCTTTCTTT.